This T cell receptor (beta chain) was found in a study of blood T cell repertoires in COVID-19. Overall study context: Italy, Spain and the United States were the sources of the convalescent and acute COVID-19 samples. The cDNA or gDNA used as material had been derived from T cells, B-cell-depleted T cells, or PBMCs.

Germline V gene lookup returns CDR1 LGHDT and CDR2 YNNKEL (reference sequence). The CDR3 has 16 amino acids. Losses at the gene ends were 0 bases for V and 7 bases for J; bases not matched to a gene: 6. This table comes from immunoSEQ multiplex PCR, and its TCRdb copy is limited to in-frame clones, with some not included. The sample carries around 300,000 clones, around 89% recorded once. The sequencing input was peripheral blood. The gene calls are TRBV3-1 (or the pseudogene TRBV3-2) and TRBJ1-4, with TRBD1 matching 9 bases. This receptor was obtained from a woman aged 35 to 49 with acute or convalescent COVID-19. Here the CDR3 DNA reads TGTGCCAGCAGCCAAGACCCGGGACAGGGCCGTGAAAAACTGTTTTTT. As protein: CASSQDPGQGREKLFF.